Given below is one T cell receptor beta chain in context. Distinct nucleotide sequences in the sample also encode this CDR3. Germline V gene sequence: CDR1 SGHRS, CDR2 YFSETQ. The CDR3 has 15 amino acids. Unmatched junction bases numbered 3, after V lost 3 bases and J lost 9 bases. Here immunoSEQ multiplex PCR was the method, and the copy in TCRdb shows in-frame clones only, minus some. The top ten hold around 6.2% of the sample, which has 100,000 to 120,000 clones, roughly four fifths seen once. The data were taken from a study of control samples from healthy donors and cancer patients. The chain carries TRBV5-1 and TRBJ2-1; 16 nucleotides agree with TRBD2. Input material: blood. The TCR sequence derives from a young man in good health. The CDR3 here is CASSWGLAGGGEQFF. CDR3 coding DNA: TGCGCCAGCAGCTGGGGACTAGCGGGGGGGGGTGAGCAGTTCTTC.